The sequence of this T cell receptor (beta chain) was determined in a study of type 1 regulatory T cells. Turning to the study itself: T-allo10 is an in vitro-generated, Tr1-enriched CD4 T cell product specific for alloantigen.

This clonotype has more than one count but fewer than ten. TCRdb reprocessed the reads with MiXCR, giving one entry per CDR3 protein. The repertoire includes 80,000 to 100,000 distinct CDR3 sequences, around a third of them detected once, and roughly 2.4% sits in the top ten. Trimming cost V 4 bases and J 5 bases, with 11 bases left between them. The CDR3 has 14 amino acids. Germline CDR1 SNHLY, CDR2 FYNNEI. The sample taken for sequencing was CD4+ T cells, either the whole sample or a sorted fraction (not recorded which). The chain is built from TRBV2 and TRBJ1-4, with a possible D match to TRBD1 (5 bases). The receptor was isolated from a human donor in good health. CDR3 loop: CASSGGEENEKLFF. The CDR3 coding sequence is TGTGCCAGCAGTGGGGGGGAGGAGAATGAAAAACTGTTTTTT.